The T cell receptor (beta chain) described here comes from a study of T-cell reconstitution after alpha-beta-depleted transplantation in children. This clonotype occurred many times. Unique molecular identifiers were used to barcode this TCRbeta library. TCRdb re-called the PCR reads with MiXCR, one entry per CDR3 protein. The sample lists about 640,000 distinct CDR3 sequences, about 15% occurring once. The germline CDR1 and CDR2 sequences are SGHNT and YENEEA. V lost 5 bases and J lost 4, with 9 bases in between. CDR3 length: 13 amino acids. The sample in question was PBMCs from the stem cell graft donor, obtained from the stem cell graft. The clonotype comes from a human donor who donated a stem cell graft to a child with acute myeloid leukemia. The chain recombines TRBV11-3 with TRBJ2-1; D uncertain. The DNA for the CDR3 is TGTGCCAGCAGCGTGGACCAATACAATGAGCAGTTCTTC. Protein product: CASSVDQYNEQFF.